A selection of T cell receptor beta chains follows, all from one sample in a study of shared clonotypes between healthy human individuals. TCRdb's copy holds only in-frame clones and misses some; the assay was immunoSEQ multiplex PCR. The profile shows about 450,000 clones, roughly 85% of them singletons. What was sequenced was PBMCs. All receptors come from a woman in her 40s in good health. Some clones in this sample may be carry-over from other donors' samples. Both conserved end residues are trimmed from each CDR3.

v_call: TRBV27; j_call: TRBJ2-7; cdr3_aa: ASSSPLAGVGEQY
v_call: TRBV11-2; j_call: TRBJ2-1; cdr3_aa: ASSLDLGGGRLHNEQF
v_call: TRBV2; j_call: TRBJ2-7; cdr3_aa: ASTLRDLSYEQY
v_call: TRBV9; j_call: TRBJ2-7; cdr3_aa: ASSPTSGRYEQY
v_call: TRBV7-3; j_call: TRBJ2-3; cdr3_aa: ASSTRDWTDTQY
v_call: TRBV28; j_call: TRBJ1-1; cdr3_aa: ASRNPGQKNTEAF
v_call: TRBV7-2; j_call: TRBJ2-7; cdr3_aa: ASSFSVGTSVSHEQY
v_call: TRBV9; j_call: TRBJ2-2; cdr3_aa: ASSGPSGRGELF
v_call: TRBV4-3; j_call: TRBJ2-1; cdr3_aa: ASSPQRQVGDEQF
v_call: TRBV6-5; j_call: TRBJ2-3; cdr3_aa: ASSYDSGTDTQY
v_call: TRBV7-9; j_call: TRBJ2-2; cdr3_aa: ASSPRGELF
v_call: TRBV7-8; j_call: TRBJ2-1; cdr3_aa: ASSPPVREMAYNEQF
v_call: TRBV7-9; j_call: TRBJ1-2; cdr3_aa: ASSRDDYGYT
v_call: TRBV27; j_call: NA; cdr3_aa: ASRAGKGLAGGEQY
v_call: TRBV5-1; j_call: TRBJ2-3; cdr3_aa: ASSPEGQGRTDTQY